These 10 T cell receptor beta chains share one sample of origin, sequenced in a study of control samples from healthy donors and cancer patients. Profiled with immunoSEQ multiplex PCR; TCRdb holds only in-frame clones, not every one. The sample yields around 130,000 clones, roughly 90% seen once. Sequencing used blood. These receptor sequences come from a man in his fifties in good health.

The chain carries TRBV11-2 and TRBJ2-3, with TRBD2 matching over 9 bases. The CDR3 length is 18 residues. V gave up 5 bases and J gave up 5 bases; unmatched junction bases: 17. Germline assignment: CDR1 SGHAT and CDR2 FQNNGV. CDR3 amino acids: CASSQLSGGRQSIDTQYF. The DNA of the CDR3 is TGTGCCAGCAGCCAACTTAGCGGGGGCCGACAGTCGATAGATACGCAGTATTTT.

The CDR3 sequence: CASSVIMNTEAFF. Here the CDR3 DNA reads TGTGCCAGCAGTGTTATTATGAACACTGAAGCTTTCTTT. The J gene is TRBJ1-1, the V gene TRBV2; D remains unclear. V gave up 4 bases and J gave up 0 bases, with 6 bases separating them. The CDR3 runs 13 residues. Germline V lookup: CDR1 SNHLY, CDR2 FYNNEI.

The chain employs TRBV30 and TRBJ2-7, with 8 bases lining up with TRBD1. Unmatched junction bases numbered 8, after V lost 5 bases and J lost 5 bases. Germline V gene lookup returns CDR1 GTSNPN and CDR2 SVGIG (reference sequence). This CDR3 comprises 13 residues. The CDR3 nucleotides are TGTGCCTGGGGACAGGGCATCCCAAACGAGCAGTACTTC. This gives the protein CAWGQGIPNEQYF.

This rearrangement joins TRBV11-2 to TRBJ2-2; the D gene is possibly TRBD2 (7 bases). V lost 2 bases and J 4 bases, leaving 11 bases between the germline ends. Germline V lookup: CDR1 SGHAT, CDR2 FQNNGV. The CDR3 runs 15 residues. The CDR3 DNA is TGTGCCAGCAGCTTACGGGGGGCGGTCACCGGGGAGCTGTTTTTT. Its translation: CASSLRGAVTGELFF. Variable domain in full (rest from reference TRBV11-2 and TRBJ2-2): EAGVAQSPRYKIIEKRQSVAFWCNPISGHATLYWYQQILGQGPKLLIQFQNNGVVDDSQLPKDRFSAERLKGVDSTLKIQPAKLEDSAVYLCASSLRGAVTGELFFGEGSRLTVL.

CDR3 residues: CSVRWDSYGYTF. The CDR3 region has the DNA TGCAGCGTCCGTTGGGACAGCTATGGCTACACCTTC. The genes are TRBV29-1 and TRBJ1-2; 7 nucleotides match TRBD1. Per germline, CDR1 SQVTM and CDR2 ANQGSEA. This CDR3 spans 12 amino acids. The junction had 5 bases not matched to a gene; V was cut back by 6 bases and J by 4 bases.

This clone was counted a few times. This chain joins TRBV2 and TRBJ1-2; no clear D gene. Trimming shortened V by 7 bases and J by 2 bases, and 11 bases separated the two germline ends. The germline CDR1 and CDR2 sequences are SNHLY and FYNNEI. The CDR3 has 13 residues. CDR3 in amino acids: CASKNTGNYGYTF. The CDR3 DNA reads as TGTGCCAGCAAGAACACTGGGAACTATGGCTACACCTTC.

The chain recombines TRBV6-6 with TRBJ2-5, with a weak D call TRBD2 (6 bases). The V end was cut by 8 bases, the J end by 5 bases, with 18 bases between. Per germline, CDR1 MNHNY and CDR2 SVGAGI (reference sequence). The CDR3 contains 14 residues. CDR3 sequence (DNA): TGTGCCAGCTCGGTGGGGGGAGTGGGCGAGACCCAGTACTTC. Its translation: CASSVGGVGETQYF.

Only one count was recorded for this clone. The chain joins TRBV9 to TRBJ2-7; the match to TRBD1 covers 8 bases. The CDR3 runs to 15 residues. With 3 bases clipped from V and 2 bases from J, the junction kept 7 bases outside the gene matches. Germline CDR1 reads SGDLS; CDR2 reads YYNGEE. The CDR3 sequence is CASSAGQGPPYEQYF. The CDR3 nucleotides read TGTGCCAGCAGCGCCGGACAGGGTCCCCCCTACGAGCAGTACTTC.

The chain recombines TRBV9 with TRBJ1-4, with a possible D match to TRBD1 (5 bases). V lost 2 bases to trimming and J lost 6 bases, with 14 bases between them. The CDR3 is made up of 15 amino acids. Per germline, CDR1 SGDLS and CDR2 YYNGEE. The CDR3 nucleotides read TGTGCCAGCAGCGTCGGTCGGGGGGATTATGAAAAACTGTTTTTT. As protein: CASSVGRGDYEKLFF.

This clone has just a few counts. For the CDR3, the DNA is TGTGCCAGCAGCCGGGGACAGGGGGCGGTCTATGGCTACACCTTC. Translating gives CASSRGQGAVYGYTF. The chain uses TRBV5-6 and TRBJ1-2, with TRBD1 matching over 12 bases. The CDR3 is made up of 15 amino acids. Trimming took 4 bases from V and 4 from J; bases not matched to a gene: 5. In germline, CDR1 is SGHDT, CDR2 YYEEEE.